The 24 T cell receptor beta chains given below trace back to one sample, sequenced in a study of blood T cell repertoires in COVID-19. TCRdb keeps only in-frame clones here, not all; method: immunoSEQ multiplex PCR. The sample holds roughly 110,000 clones; 80% are singletons and the top ten take more than 4%. Sequencing was performed on peripheral blood. These TCRs come from a man between 70 and 80 years old with acute or convalescent COVID-19.

The chain uses TRBV4-1 and TRBJ2-5; TRBD2 matches 12 bases. After removal of 0 bases from V and 9 bases from J, the junction contained 11 bases not matched to a gene. CDR3 length: 17 residues. The V gene's germline CDR1 is MGHRA and CDR2 YSYEKL. The CDR3 reads CASSQDSRASGGVSQYF. The CDR3 DNA is TGCGCCAGCAGCCAAGATAGCAGGGCTAGCGGGGGGGTGTCCCAGTACTTC.

This clone was found once. This chain connects TRBV6-1 to TRBJ1-2; no clear D gene. Germline V gene data show CDR1 as MNHNS and CDR2 as SASEGT. This CDR3 has 13 amino acids. The V end was cut by 1 base, the J end by 7 bases, with 10 bases between. CDR3 in amino acids: CASSEGRAGGYTF. The DNA for the CDR3 is TGTGCCAGCAGTGAAGGGAGGGCGGGTGGCTACACCTTC.

A few counts support this clone. The chain recombines TRBV9 with TRBJ2-2; maybe TRBD2 (6 bases). The V gene's germline CDR1 is SGDLS and CDR2 YYNGEE. V lost 0 bases and J lost 6, with 9 bases in between. This CDR3 is built from 14 residues. CDR3 in amino acids: CASSVDRRAGELFF. The CDR3 coding sequence is TGTGCCAGCAGCGTAGACAGGAGGGCCGGGGAGCTGTTTTTT.

This clone was seen a few times. V gene TRBV23-1 combines with J gene TRBJ1-5, with TRBD1 matching over 7 bases. TRBV23-1 is recorded as an ORF, its role being uncertain. V shed 6 bases, J shed 0 bases, and the junction held 20 bases outside the gene matches. The CDR3 spans 20 residues. CDR3 bases: TGCGCCAGCAGCCACAACCAATTACGGCCGGGACAGCTTAGCAATCAGCCCCAGCATTTT. Translating it yields CASSHNQLRPGQLSNQPQHF.

The chain links TRBV5-3 to TRBJ2-7, with TRBD1 matching over 10 bases. TRBV5-3 is known as an ORF, though its function is uncertain. V lost 4 bases and J lost 2; bases outside the gene matches: 6. The CDR3 loop spans 15 amino acids. In nucleotides, the CDR3 is TGTGCCAGAAGCCGCGGGACAGGGGAGCCCTACGAGCAGTACTTC. This codes for CARSRGTGEPYEQYF.

The J gene is TRBJ2-6, the V gene TRBV7-9; D is ambiguous. CDR1 SEHNR and CDR2 FQNEAQ come from the germline V gene (reference sequence). V shed 1 base and J shed 2 bases, with 6 bases lying between them. The CDR3 is 15 amino acids. The CDR3 protein is CASSLGLAGANVLTF. Here the CDR3 DNA reads TGTGCCAGCAGCTTAGGATTAGCTGGGGCCAACGTCCTGACTTTC. The full variable domain, completed using reference TRBV7-9 and TRBJ2-6, is DTGVSQNPRHKITKRGQNVTFRCDPISEHNRLYWYRQTLGQGPEFLTYFQNEAQLEKSRLLSDRFSAERPKGSFSTLEIQRTEQGDSAMYLCASSLGLAGANVLTFGAGSRLTVL.

This clone was detected only a few times. The rearrangement uses TRBV27 and TRBJ2-7; TRBD1 is a possible D gene (5 bases). Germline lookup yields CDR1 MNHEY and CDR2 SMNVEV (reference sequence). The CDR3 is 14 amino acids. Trimming removed 2 bases at V and 1 base at J, with 9 bases between. CDR3 bases: TGTGCCAGCAGTTTAGGCCAGGGTTCCTACGAGCAGTACTTC. Its translation is CASSLGQGSYEQYF.

To note about this clone: Other nucleotide sequences in the sample specify the same CDR3. The chain employs TRBV7-2 and TRBJ2-3, with 12 bases matching TRBD2. With V trimmed by 1 base and J by 5 bases, 4 bases remained unmatched. CDR1 and CDR2 (germline): SGHTA, FQGNSA. The length of the CDR3 is 16 residues. The chain's CDR3 is CASSLELAGGVDTQYF. The CDR3 coding sequence is TGTGCCAGCAGCTTAGAACTAGCGGGGGGCGTAGATACGCAGTATTTT.

This clone showed up just once. The chain recombines TRBV6-5 with TRBJ1-1; the D gene is possibly TRBD1 (6 bases). This CDR3 spans 15 amino acids. V was trimmed by 6 bases and J by 1 base, leaving 15 bases between them. Germline loops: CDR1 MNHEY, CDR2 SVGAGI. This CDR3 reads CASSHPGQENTEAFF. The CDR3 DNA sequence: TGTGCCAGCAGCCACCCGGGACAAGAGAACACTGAAGCTTTCTTT.

The chain combines TRBV5-7 with TRBJ1-1, with TRBD1 matching over 9 bases. TRBV5-7 is known as an ORF, though its function is uncertain. The CDR3 has 15 residues. Trimming removed 0 bases from V and 4 bases from J; junction bases left unmatched: 4. The CDR3 nucleotides are TGTGCCAGCAGCTTGGCCACAGGGGGCCCCACTGAAGCTTTCTTT. It specifies CASSLATGGPTEAFF.

This clone has more than one count but fewer than ten. V usage is TRBV6-5 and J usage is TRBJ1-1; tentatively, D is TRBD1 (5 bases). Germline-derived CDR1 and CDR2 are MNHEY and SVGAGI. The length of the CDR3 is 14 residues. The V gene lost 5 bases and the J gene lost 1 base, with 11 bases spanning the gap. The CDR3 loop is CASSPTGKNTEAFF. In DNA form, the CDR3 reads TGTGCCAGCAGTCCTACAGGCAAGAACACTGAAGCTTTCTTT.

The sample holds a few counts of this clone. The same CDR3 arises from other DNA sequences in this sample as well. The V gene is TRBV19, the J gene TRBJ1-1, with a possible D match to TRBD1 (6 bases). The germline gives CDR1 LNHDA, CDR2 SQIVND (reference sequence). V gave up 3 bases and J gave up 4 bases, with 12 bases separating them. The CDR3 loop spans 14 amino acids. Written as DNA, the CDR3 is TGTGCCAGTAGTATTGGGGGGGGCGTCACTGAAGCTTTCTTT. Its protein product is CASSIGGGVTEAFF.

V and J are TRBV10-3 and TRBJ2-7; TRBD2 matches at 14 bases. This CDR3 spans 13 amino acids. Trimming took 9 bases from V and 3 from J; bases not matched to a gene: 1. Germline V gene sequence: CDR1 ENHRY, CDR2 SYGVKD. The CDR3 nucleotides are TGTGCCATGACTAGCGGGGGGGGCTACGAGCAGTACTTC. Translating gives CAMTSGGGYEQYF.

This chain links TRBV3-1 (or the pseudogene TRBV3-2) with TRBJ2-3; 9 bases fit TRBD1. CDR1 and CDR2 from the germline V gene are LGHDT and YNNKEL (reference sequence). CDR3 length: 15 residues. V was clipped by 7 bases and J by 2 bases; unmatched bases: 7. The CDR3 nucleotides are TGTGCCAGCACCAAGGGACAGGGAGACACAGATACGCAGTATTTT. Protein product: CASTKGQGDTDTQYF.

The chain carries TRBV27 and TRBJ2-1, with a weak D call TRBD1 (6 bases). V was trimmed by 8 bases and J by 9 bases, leaving 14 bases between them. Germline loops: CDR1 MNHEY, CDR2 SMNVEV (reference sequence). This CDR3 is built from 12 residues. The CDR3 loop reads CASGLLGGEQFF. The CDR3 nucleotides are TGTGCCAGCGGACTGCTAGGGGGTGAGCAGTTCTTC.

The rearrangement links TRBV18 to TRBJ1-2, with TRBD1 identical over 9 bases. Germline CDR1 is KGHSH and CDR2 is LQKENI. V gave up 5 bases and J gave up 9 bases; unmatched junction bases: 7. The CDR3 has 13 amino acids. CDR3 protein: CASSGRDRASYTF. The CDR3 DNA reads as TGTGCCAGCTCAGGACGGGACAGGGCGAGCTACACCTTC.

The V and J genes are TRBV4-3 and TRBJ1-2; 7 bases are shared with TRBD1. The germline gives CDR1 LGHNA, CDR2 YSLEER. The CDR3 totals 15 residues. With 0 bases clipped from V and 3 bases from J, the junction kept 4 bases outside the gene matches. The CDR3 DNA sequence: TGCGCCAGCAGCCAAGACCCAGGGGGATACTATGGCTACACCTTC. Translating it yields CASSQDPGGYYGYTF.

The chain carries TRBV18 and TRBJ1-4, with TRBD1 as a possible D gene (5 bases). The length of the CDR3 is 14 residues. Germline V gene lookup returns CDR1 KGHSH and CDR2 LQKENI. V was clipped by 4 bases and J by 8 bases, with 14 bases between them. The CDR3 region has the DNA TGTGCCAGCTCACTCCGGGACTTGGGAGAAAAACTGTTTTTT. Translated, it gives CASSLRDLGEKLFF.

This rearrangement joins TRBV18 to TRBJ2-7; a possible D gene is TRBD1 (6 bases). The CDR3 is 18 residues long. Trimming cost V 3 bases and J 3 bases, with 24 bases left between them. CDR1 and CDR2 from the germline V gene are KGHSH and LQKENI. Written as DNA, the CDR3 is TGTGCCAGCTCACCTTATGGGGGCGCAAGCGACGAACGCTACGAGCAGTACTTC. It codes for CASSPYGGASDERYEQYF.

The chain carries TRBV18 and TRBJ1-2; 11 bases agree with TRBD1. Germline assignment: CDR1 KGHSH and CDR2 LQKENI. The CDR3 has 19 amino acids. J lost 6 bases, V lost 5 bases, and 20 bases had no gene match. Here the CDR3 reads CASSSLPTGTGGFSDGYTF. The CDR3 DNA reads as TGTGCCAGCTCATCCTTGCCTACCGGGACAGGGGGGTTTAGCGATGGCTACACCTTC.

The V call is TRBV27, the J call TRBJ1-1; no definite D call. Germline V gene lookup returns CDR1 MNHEY and CDR2 SMNVEV (reference sequence). V was cut by 8 bases and J by 7 bases, with 20 bases left in between. The CDR3 extends over 14 amino acids. The CDR3 here is CASLPWEGRDEAFF. The CDR3 coding sequence is TGTGCCAGCCTACCGTGGGAGGGAAGGGATGAAGCTTTCTTT.

The CDR3 here is CASSLDSINSPLHF. DNA for the CDR3: TGTGCCAGCAGCCTCGACAGTATTAATTCACCCCTCCACTTT. The chain combines TRBV7-6 with TRBJ1-6; tentative D call: TRBD1 (5 bases). V lost 5 bases, J lost 6 bases, and 11 bases lay in between. The germline V gene encodes CDR1 SGHVS and CDR2 FNYEAQ. The CDR3 sequence is 14 residues long. The complete variable domain, with remaining parts taken from reference TRBV7-6 and TRBJ1-6, reads GAGVSQSPRYKVTKRGQDVALRCDPISGHVSLYWYRQALGQGPEFLTYFNYEAQQDKSGLPNDRFSAERPEGSISTLTIQRTEQRDSAMYRCASSLDSINSPLHFGNGTRLTVT.

This rearrangement joins TRBV5-1 to TRBJ1-5, with D possibly being TRBD1 (6 bases). V shed 8 bases and J shed 6 bases, with 18 bases lying between them. The CDR3 length is 14 residues. Germline CDR1 SGHRS, CDR2 YFSETQ. The CDR3 coding sequence is TGCGCCAGGCAAACAGGGTTATCCGGTCAGCCCCAGCATTTT. Its translation is CARQTGLSGQPQHF.

The chain has TRBV9 and TRBJ2-7; 7 nucleotides agree with TRBD1. CDR1 SGDLS and CDR2 YYNGEE come from the germline V gene. CDR3 length: 12 residues. Trimming took 7 bases from V and 2 from J; bases not matched to a gene: 3. CDR3 in DNA: TGTGCCAGCGGGACAGATACCTACGAGCAGTACTTC. This translates into CASGTDTYEQYF. Using reference TRBV9 and TRBJ2-7 for the parts outside the CDR3, the full variable domain is DSGVTQTPKHLITATGQRVTLRCSPRSGDLSVYWYQQSLDQGLQFLIQYYNGEERAKGNILERFSAQQFPDLHSELNLSSLELGDSALYFCASGTDTYEQYFGPGTRLTVT.